The rows below give T cell receptor beta chains drawn from one sample of a study of vaccination effects on CD4 cells after COVID-19. No antigen is known for these receptors. The assay was immunoSEQ multiplex PCR, and TCRdb's table has in-frame clones only and misses some. The repertoire holds over 80,000 clones, with 60% to 80% as singletons. The sequenced sample was CD4+ T cells from PBMCs cultured with HCoV-OC43 spike peptides, obtained after COVID-19 vaccination. All receptors come from a human donor who received a COVID-19 vaccine. CDR3s include the opening cysteine and the closing phenylalanine or tryptophan. Each record gives: D gene, V gene, clone size, J gene, CDR3 protein, CDR3 DNA. D genes are given only for firm matches. Clone size is given for some rows only: seen once, a few or many times, or a class if the clone is expanded.

>-|TRBV24-1|-|TRBJ1-5
CATSDAGPNQPQHF
TGTGCCACCAGTGACGCAGGTCCCAATCAGCCCCAGCATTTT
>TRBD1|TRBV6-6|-|TRBJ1-2
CASSLDRVNYGYTF
TGTGCCAGCAGTTTGGACAGGGTTAACTATGGCTACACCTTC
>-|TRBV3-1/TRBV3-2|once|TRBJ2-3
CASSQVPSRASTDTQYF
TGTGCCAGCAGCCAAGTGCCCTCGCGGGCAAGCACAGATACGCAGTATTTT
>-|TRBV5-1|-|TRBJ2-2
CASTGREYTGELFF
TGCGCCAGCACTGGCAGGGAATACACCGGGGAGCTGTTTTTT
>TRBD1|TRBV7-2|-|TRBJ1-5
CASSLTTGGQPQHF
TGTGCCAGCAGTTTAACGACAGGGGGTCAGCCCCAGCATTTT
>-|TRBV28|-|TRBJ1-2
CASRGQGGYGYTF
TGTGCCAGCAGGGGGCAGGGAGGCTATGGCTACACCTTC
>-|TRBV27|-|TRBJ2-3
CASSPKRTAADTQYF
TGTGCCAGCAGTCCCAAACGGACTGCCGCAGATACGCAGTATTTT
>-|TRBV5-1|few|TRBJ2-2
CASSMDSNTGELFF
TGCGCCAGCAGCATGGACAGTAACACCGGGGAGCTGTTTTTT
>TRBD1|TRBV28|-|TRBJ1-1
CASRLGQGLSEAFF
TGTGCCAGCAGGCTGGGACAGGGTCTTTCAGAAGCTTTCTTT
>-|TRBV18|-|TRBJ2-5
CASSPPTQETQYF
TGTGCCAGCTCACCTCCGACCCAAGAGACCCAGTACTTC
>-|TRBV3-1/TRBV3-2|once|TRBJ1-4
CASSLWGPNEKLFF
TGTGCCAGCAGCCTGTGGGGCCCTAATGAAAAACTGTTTTTT
>-|TRBV2|-|TRBJ1-2
CASSIGVPANYGYTF
TGTGCCAGCAGTATCGGGGTTCCAGCTAACTATGGCTACACCTTC
>-|TRBV10-1|-|TRBJ1-5
CASSEGNQPQHF
TGCGCCAGCAGTGAGGGGAATCAGCCCCAGCATTTT
>-|TRBV19|-|TRBJ1-1
CASSIGILRTEAFF
TGTGCCAGTAGTATCGGCATATTACGGACTGAAGCTTTCTTT
>TRBD1|TRBV24-1|-|TRBJ2-4
CATSPTGGPNIQYF
TGTGCCACCAGTCCGACAGGGGGTCCTAACATTCAGTACTTC
>TRBD1|TRBV5-1|-|TRBJ2-6
CASRATGTGAFTGANVLTF
TGCGCCAGCAGGGCGACCGGGACAGGGGCATTTACTGGGGCCAACGTCCTGACTTTC
>-|TRBV18|-|TRBJ2-2
CASSPFSRGNTGELFF
TGTGCCAGCTCACCATTTTCCAGGGGGAACACCGGGGAGCTGTTTTTT
>TRBD1|TRBV18|-|TRBJ2-5
CASSPGQGWKTQYF
TGTGCCAGCTCACCCGGACAGGGTTGGAAGACCCAGTACTTC
>-|TRBV9|-|TRBJ1-1
CASSVGRGSEAFF
TGTGCCAGCAGCGTAGGTCGAGGGAGCGAAGCTTTCTTT
>TRBD1|TRBV2|-|TRBJ1-5
CASSPSTGGNQPQHF
TGTGCCAGCAGTCCATCGACAGGGGGCAATCAGCCCCAGCATTTT
>TRBD1|TRBV6-5|-|TRBJ2-5
CASSYQGVGETQYF
TGTGCCAGCAGTTACCAGGGGGTCGGCGAGACCCAGTACTTC
>-|TRBV6-1|-|TRBJ1-1
CASSEGDISTEAFF
TGTGCCAGCAGTGAAGGGGACATTAGCACTGAAGCTTTCTTT
>-|TRBV7-8|-|TRBJ2-4
CASSTLTVPTIAKNIQYF
TGTGCCAGCAGCACACTGACAGTTCCCACCATAGCCAAAAACATTCAGTACTTC
>TRBD1|TRBV2|-|TRBJ2-5
CASSEGRGRETQYF
TGTGCCAGCAGTGAAGGCAGGGGGCGTGAGACCCAGTACTTC
>-|TRBV9|-|TRBJ1-4
CASSIQQGLNEKLFF
TGTGCCAGCAGCATTCAACAGGGTCTAAATGAAAAACTGTTTTTT
>-|TRBV19|-|TRBJ2-3
CATSPQGLRTDTQYF
TGTGCCACTAGCCCCCAGGGGCTTCGCACAGATACGCAGTATTTT
>TRBD2|TRBV7-2|-|TRBJ2-3
CASTLRGGVGDTQYF
TGTGCCAGCACCCTAAGGGGAGGGGTTGGAGATACGCAGTATTTT
>TRBD2|TRBV27|-|TRBJ2-3
CASSFLLASTDTQYF
TGTGCCAGCAGCTTCTTACTAGCGAGCACAGATACGCAGTATTTT
>-|TRBV6-6|-|TRBJ1-3
CASSVRSESGNTIYF
TGTGCCAGCAGTGTCCGTTCGGAGTCTGGAAACACCATATATTTT
>TRBD1|TRBV5-1|-|TRBJ2-5
CASSDQGVETQYF
TGCGCCAGCAGCGACCAGGGGGTGGAGACCCAGTACTTC
>-|TRBV3-1/TRBV3-2|-|TRBJ1-4
CASSVAGVGNEKLFF
TGTGCCAGCAGCGTGGCGGGGGTTGGTAATGAAAAACTGTTTTTT
>-|TRBV5-5|few|TRBJ1-6
CASSLREVAPLHF
TGTGCCAGCAGCCTCAGGGAGGTGGCACCCCTCCACTTT
>-|TRBV5-1|-|TRBJ1-2
CASSLGRDGGYTF
TGCGCCAGCAGCTTGGGTAGGGACGGAGGCTACACCTTC
>TRBD2|TRBV5-1|-|TRBJ2-3
CASSLLTGGGTDTQYF
TGCGCCAGCAGCTTGCTTACGGGGGGTGGCACAGATACGCAGTATTTT
>-|TRBV19|-|TRBJ1-5
CASSIYMYQPQHF
TGTGCCAGTAGTATTTACATGTATCAGCCCCAGCATTTT
>-|TRBV27|-|TRBJ2-1
CASSLYGLSYNEQFF
TGTGCCAGCAGTTTATATGGGCTCTCCTACAATGAGCAGTTCTTC
>-|TRBV9|-|TRBJ1-1
CASSGTGTYYPEAFF
TGTGCCAGCAGCGGTACGGGGACTTACTACCCTGAAGCTTTCTTT
>TRBD1|TRBV29-1|-|TRBJ1-2
CSVLDRGMDYGYTF
TGCAGCGTTCTGGACAGGGGGATGGACTATGGCTACACCTTC
>TRBD1|TRBV5-8|-|TRBJ1-1
CASPRPPGQERNTEAFF
TGTGCCAGCCCCCGGCCCCCGGGACAGGAAAGGAACACTGAAGCTTTCTTT
>-|TRBV10-2|once|TRBJ2-5
CASSEFGGAGETQYF
TGCGCCAGCAGTGAGTTCGGCGGGGCCGGGGAGACCCAGTACTTC